This T cell receptor (beta chain) was observed in a study of T-cell memory formation after mild COVID-19. TCRdb ran MiXCR on the 5' RACE reads and lists one entry per CDR3 protein. The sample contains 190,000 or so distinct CDR3 sequences, over 20% of which appear only once. CDR1 and CDR2 from the germline V gene are GTSNPN and SVGIG (reference sequence). The CDR3 is 15 amino acids. V dropped 5 bases and J dropped 7; count of bases not matched to a gene: 12. The clonotype was recovered from an adult woman who had mild COVID-19 (a few samples of this study predate the infection). Cell type and time point are not known. The rearrangement uses TRBV30 and TRBJ2-5; 11 nucleotides line up with TRBD2. The sequencing input was PBMCs or a T cell subset sorted from them (not recorded which). The CDR3 region is CAWGGTSGAVGTQYF. CDR3 DNA sequence: TGTGCCTGGGGGGGGACTAGCGGAGCCGTTGGGACCCAGTACTTC.